These 8 T cell receptor beta chains originate from one sample sequenced in a study of T cell changes during pregnancy in multiple sclerosis. Only in-frame clones appear in the TCRdb table, and some are missing; sequencing was by immunoSEQ multiplex PCR. The sample yields over 90,000 clones, approximately 90% seen once. The sample consisted of peripheral blood, taken before pregnancy. The source of these receptors is a female donor with multiple sclerosis, enrolled in a pregnancy study.

This CDR3 is CASSLTSGGPYEQYF. The CDR3 DNA is TGTGCCAGCAGTCTGACTAGCGGGGGCCCCTACGAGCAGTACTTC. This chain connects TRBV6-5 to TRBJ2-7, with 12 positions matching TRBD2. CDR3 length: 15 residues. CDR1 MNHEY and CDR2 SVGAGI come from the germline V gene. V shed 5 bases, J shed 2 bases, and the junction held 4 bases outside the gene matches.

The V call is TRBV7-3, the J call TRBJ2-3, with 9 bases matching TRBD2. Germline V gene data show CDR1 as SGHTA and CDR2 as FQGTGA. J lost 6 bases, V lost 2 bases, and 15 bases had no gene match. CDR3 length: 18 residues. This CDR3 reads CASSLDGRAGGLRDTQYF. The CDR3 region has the DNA TGTGCCAGCAGCTTAGATGGTCGAGCGGGGGGATTAAGGGATACGCAGTATTTT.

Only one count was recorded for this clone. V gene TRBV25-1 combines with J gene TRBJ1-4; TRBD1 is a possible D gene (6 bases). This CDR3 is built from 15 residues. CDR1 MGHDK and CDR2 SYGVNS come from the germline V gene. V lost 3 bases to trimming and J lost 7 bases, with 15 bases between them. The CDR3 region has the DNA TGTGCCAGCAGTGACCCCAGGGGCTCGAGTGAAAAACTGTTTTTT. Amino acids: CASSDPRGSSEKLFF.

V and J are TRBV15 and TRBJ2-7, with D possibly matching TRBD1 (6 bases). V was cut by 0 bases and J by 0 bases, with 9 bases left in between. This CDR3 is 15 amino acids long. CDR1 and CDR2 (germline): LNHNV, YYDKDF (reference sequence). In DNA, the CDR3 is TGTGCCACCAGCAGAGATGGACAGCACTCCTACGAGCAGTACTTC. Residues: CATSRDGQHSYEQYF.

This clone was observed once. The rearrangement joins TRBV6-6 to TRBJ1-2; 10 bases agree with TRBD1. The CDR3 spans 15 residues. Germline-derived CDR1 and CDR2 are MNHNY and SVGAGI (reference sequence). V shed 5 bases, J shed 4 bases, and the junction held 7 bases outside the gene matches. The CDR3 bases are TGTGCCAGCAGTCCGACAGGGGGCTTTGTCTATGGCTACACCTTC. This gives the protein CASSPTGGFVYGYTF.

V gene TRBV2 combines with J gene TRBJ2-3, with D maybe TRBD2 (6 bases). The CDR3 spans 15 residues. The V gene lost 2 bases and the J gene lost 5 bases, with 14 bases spanning the gap. Looked up from germline, CDR1 is SNHLY and CDR2 is FYNNEI. The DNA of the CDR3 is TGTGCCAGCAGTGAACAAGGACTAAAGGGAGATACGCAGTATTTT. Amino acid sequence: CASSEQGLKGDTQYF.

The chain uses TRBV5-1 and TRBJ2-1, with a tentative D call TRBD2 (5 bases). Trimming removed 0 bases from V and 3 bases from J, with 7 bases in between. The CDR3 contains 14 residues. CDR1 SGHRS and CDR2 YFSETQ come from the germline V gene. Written as DNA, the CDR3 is TGCGCCAGCAGCTTGGGGCGGGTCTACAATGAGCAGTTCTTC. Translation: CASSLGRVYNEQFF.

V gene TRBV4-1 combines with J gene TRBJ1-4; the match to TRBD1 covers 8 bases. The CDR3 consists of 15 residues. After removal of 5 bases from V and 7 bases from J, the junction contained 9 bases not matched to a gene. The germline V gene has CDR1 MGHRA and CDR2 YSYEKL. The CDR3 DNA reads TGCGCCAGCAGCTACGGACAGGGCGAGGGTGAAAAACTGTTTTTT. It translates to CASSYGQGEGEKLFF.